These 27 T cell receptor beta chains share one sample of origin, sequenced in a study of T cells expressing NK-cell markers. Each CDR3 protein gets one entry in TCRdb, which reprocessed the 5' RACE reads and gives no DNA. In total, the table holds around 110,000 distinct CDR3 sequences. Sequencing was done on a sample of blood T cells: a sorted CD56 or NKG2C T cell subset, CD4+ or CD8+ T cells, or bulk PBMC T cells (not recorded which). These receptors were taken from a woman between 18 and 70 years old in good health.

V and J are TRBV6-2 or TRBV6-3 and TRBJ2-1; the D call of TRBD2 rests on TCRdb alone, since no DNA is present to check it. The CDR3 has 16 amino acids. Per the germline V gene, CDR1 is MNHEY and CDR2 is SVGEGT. The CDR3 sequence: CASSYSGAPAGDEQFF.

This sequence joins TRBV6-1 and TRBJ1-1. Germline CDR1 is MNHNS and CDR2 is SASEGT. The CDR3 is made up of 13 amino acids. The CDR3 sequence is CASSDFASTAAFF.

The CDR3 spells CASSLTRTGETQYF. V gene TRBV4-1 combines with J gene TRBJ2-5; TCRdb selects TRBD1, and the lack of DNA leaves this call unchecked. The CDR3 is made up of 14 amino acids. The germline CDR1 and CDR2 sequences are MGHRA and YSYEKL.

The V call is TRBV10-3, the J call TRBJ2-3; TCRdb picks TRBD2, but there is no DNA to check that call. The CDR3 has 16 amino acids. Germline V gene data show CDR1 as ENHRY and CDR2 as SYGVKD. The CDR3 spells CAISVGTSDATDTQYF.

This chain links TRBV7-2 with TRBJ2-1; the TRBD2 assignment by TCRdb is unverifiable without DNA. Germline lookup yields CDR1 SGHTA and CDR2 FQGNSA. This CDR3 is 17 amino acids long. CDR3: CASSLGLAEPIYNEQFF.

The gene calls are TRBV27 and TRBJ1-5; TCRdb gives TRBD1 as the D gene, but with no DNA this cannot be confirmed. CDR1 and CDR2 from the germline V gene are MNHEY and SMNVEV (reference sequence). The CDR3 sequence is 16 residues long. This CDR3 is CASSSRTGDSNQPQHF.

This rearrangement joins TRBV4-3 to TRBJ1-3. The CDR3 loop spans 16 amino acids. CDR1 and CDR2 from the germline V gene are LGHNA and YSLEER. CDR3 amino acids: CASSQDYGGSGNTIYF.

The genes are TRBV30 and TRBJ2-2. Germline V CDR1 and CDR2: GTSNPN, SVGIG (reference sequence). The length of the CDR3 is 12 residues. The CDR3 sequence: CAWKELTGELFF.

The V gene is TRBV12-3 or TRBV12-4, the J gene TRBJ2-5; without DNA, the TCRdb call of TRBD1 cannot be checked. The CDR3 loop spans 15 amino acids. CDR3 sequence reads: CASSTPLEGGETQYF.

The chain employs TRBV27 and TRBJ1-2; there is no DNA to check the TCRdb D call of TRBD1. The germline CDR1 and CDR2 sequences are MNHEY and SMNVEV (reference sequence). The CDR3 is made up of 13 amino acids. The CDR3 loop is CASSRTGDYGYTF.

This chain links TRBV4-3 with TRBJ2-1; TCRdb outputs TRBD2, but without DNA this stays unchecked. CDR1 is LGHNA, CDR2 YSLEER, per germline. There are 15 residues in the CDR3. This chain's CDR3 is CASSQESSSPNEQFF.

CDR3 loop: CASSLFRGESSYNEQFF. This chain joins TRBV27 and TRBJ2-1; the D call of TRBD2 rests on TCRdb alone, since no DNA is present to check it. CDR3 length: 17 amino acids. Looked up from germline, CDR1 is MNHEY and CDR2 is SMNVEV (reference sequence).

The CDR3 sequence is CASSFGADSGNTIYF. The gene calls are TRBV5-8 and TRBJ1-3; TCRdb names TRBD1, which stays unverified in the absence of DNA. The length of the CDR3 is 15 residues. CDR1 is SGHTS and CDR2 is YDEGEE in the germline V gene.

V is TRBV7-6 and J is TRBJ2-3; with no DNA, the TCRdb D assignment of TRBD2 cannot be verified. Germline CDR1 SGHVS, CDR2 FNYEAQ. The length of the CDR3 is 14 residues. CDR3 residues: CASSLASGSDTQYF.

V is TRBV30 and J is TRBJ2-3; TCRdb's D gene call, TRBD2, goes unchecked for lack of DNA. Per the germline V gene, CDR1 is GTSNPN and CDR2 is SVGIG (reference sequence). This CDR3 region has 14 residues. This CDR3 reads CAWAAASLLDTQYF. The variable domain in full, with the rest retrieved from reference TRBV30 and TRBJ2-3, is SQTIHQWPATLVQPVGSPLSLECTVEGTSNPNLYWYRQAAGRGLQLLFYSVGIGQISSEVPQNLSASRPQDRQFILSSKKLLLSDSGFYLCAWAAASLLDTQYFGPGTRLTVL.

The CDR3 sequence: CASSLEGPYNEQFF. This rearrangement joins TRBV5-6 to TRBJ2-1. Per germline, CDR1 SGHDT and CDR2 YYEEEE. The CDR3 is 14 amino acids.

The chain joins TRBV20-1 to TRBJ2-3; TCRdb's D call of TRBD2 is untestable without DNA. Germline lookup yields CDR1 DFQATT and CDR2 SNEGSKA (reference sequence). The CDR3 has 16 residues. CDR3 protein: CSARGTSGRETDTQYF.

This chain uses TRBV21-1 with TRBJ2-3; TCRdb names TRBD2, which stays unverified in the absence of DNA. TRBV21-1 is shown as a pseudogene. The CDR3 contains 13 residues. The CDR3 protein is CASSKTPRDTQYF.

The chain uses TRBV5-5 and TRBJ1-6. The germline CDR1 and CDR2 sequences are SGHKS and YYEKEE (reference sequence). This CDR3 has 13 residues. This chain's CDR3 is CASSLGENSPLHF. Based on the CDR3 plus reference TRBV5-5 and TRBJ1-6, the full variable domain is DAGVTQSPTHLIKTRGQQVTLRCSPISGHKSVSWYQQVLGQGPQFIFQYYEKEERGRGNFPDRFSARQFPNYSSELNVNALLLGDSALYLCASSLGENSPLHFGNGTRLTVT.

The rearrangement joins TRBV20-1 to TRBJ2-2; the D call from TCRdb, TRBD1, cannot be confirmed without DNA. Germline assignment: CDR1 DFQATT and CDR2 SNEGSKA (reference sequence). The CDR3 totals 16 residues. CDR3 loop: CSAREAPGANTGELFF.

The chain employs TRBV11-2 and TRBJ2-1; the D call of TRBD1 rests on TCRdb alone, since no DNA is present to check it. Germline V gives CDR1 SGHAT, CDR2 FQNNGV. This CDR3 spans 15 amino acids. CDR3 region: CASRPLPGPGDEQFF.

Judged by frequency, this clonotype is large. The chain has TRBV7-2 and TRBJ2-3; the TRBD1 assignment by TCRdb is unverifiable without DNA. CDR3 length: 14 amino acids. CDR1 and CDR2 from the germline V gene are SGHTA and FQGNSA. This chain's CDR3 is CASSRTVSTDTQYF.

This chain connects TRBV25-1 to TRBJ2-2. Germline CDR1 and CDR2: MGHDK and SYGVNS. The CDR3 has 12 amino acids. CDR3 loop: CASSDGPGELFF.

This sequence joins TRBV21-1 and TRBJ1-3; as DNA is missing, the TRBD1 call by TCRdb cannot be tested. TRBV21-1 is a known pseudogene. CDR3 length: 15 residues. Here the CDR3 reads CASSSRDRAGNTIYF.

The gene calls are TRBV7-7 and TRBJ2-1; TCRdb's D gene call, TRBD1, goes unchecked for lack of DNA. The CDR3 has 13 residues. CDR1 SSHAT and CDR2 FNYEAQ come from the germline V gene (reference sequence). The CDR3: CASSLGGVDEQFF.

CDR3 residues: CASSFDRGTQYF. The chain links TRBV28 to TRBJ2-3; lacking DNA, the TRBD1 call made by TCRdb goes unchecked. CDR3 length equals 12 residues. The germline V gene encodes CDR1 MDHEN and CDR2 SYDVKM.

The chain is built from TRBV7-8 and TRBJ2-2. CDR1 SGHVS and CDR2 FQNEAQ come from the germline V gene. The CDR3 loop spans 14 amino acids. The CDR3 spells CASSLVGYTGELFF.